What follows are 12 T cell receptor beta chains derived from one specimen sequenced in a study of shared clonotypes between healthy human individuals. Sequencing was performed with immunoSEQ multiplex PCR; in TCRdb, only in-frame clones are kept and a portion is missing. The top ten hold roughly 13% of the sample, which has about 510,000 clones, 70% to 80% seen once. Material for sequencing was PBMCs. These receptors originate from a woman in her thirties or forties in good health. Some clones in this sample may be carry-over from other donors' samples.

This sequence joins TRBV6-5 and TRBJ1-2; D is ambiguous. The V and J ends lost 7 bases and 2 bases respectively, with 14 bases between them. Germline V CDR1 and CDR2: MNHEY, SVGAGI. CDR3 length: 14 residues. This CDR3 is CASTGGFGNYGYTF. The CDR3 DNA is TGTGCCAGCACAGGCGGTTTCGGAAACTATGGCTACACCTTC.

The chain employs TRBV5-4 and TRBJ1-1, with TRBD1 as a possible D gene (5 bases). Germline-derived CDR1 and CDR2 are SGHNT and YYREEE (reference sequence). This CDR3 is 13 amino acids long. Trimming removed 4 bases from V and 8 bases from J, with 15 bases in between. The CDR3 protein is CASSVGLGDEAFF. The DNA of the CDR3 is TGTGCCAGCAGCGTGGGACTGGGGGACGAAGCTTTCTTT. The full variable domain, its missing parts supplied by reference TRBV5-4 and TRBJ1-1, is ETGVTQSPTHLIKTRGQQVTLRCSSQSGHNTVSWYQQALGQGPQFIFQYYREEENGRGNFPPRFSGLQFPNYSSELNVNALELDDSALYLCASSVGLGDEAFFGQGTRLTVV.

Worth noting for this clone: Just one base apart from a much larger clone, this may be a read error. The chain recombines TRBV7-3 with TRBJ2-3; 10 bases align to TRBD2. Trimming took 5 bases from V and 0 from J; bases not matched to a gene: 2. The CDR3 totals 15 residues. Germline assignment: CDR1 SGHTA and CDR2 FQGTGA. The CDR3 here is CASSQTSGSTDTQYF. CDR3 nucleotide sequence: TGTGCCAGCAGCCAGACTAGCGGGAGCACAGATACGCAGTATTTT.

The chain joins TRBV5-4 to TRBJ2-5, with D possibly matching TRBD1 (5 bases). This CDR3 is built from 14 residues. Germline CDR1 SGHNT, CDR2 YYREEE (reference sequence). Trimming removed 2 bases at V and 2 bases at J, with 10 bases between. In nucleotides, the CDR3 is TGTGCCAGCAGCTTCGGACACCGGCAAGAGACCCAGTACTTC. Translating it yields CASSFGHRQETQYF. The whole variable domain, filled in from reference TRBV5-4 and TRBJ2-5, reads ETGVTQSPTHLIKTRGQQVTLRCSSQSGHNTVSWYQQALGQGPQFIFQYYREEENGRGNFPPRFSGLQFPNYSSELNVNALELDDSALYLCASSFGHRQETQYFGPGTRLLVL.

The CDR3 DNA sequence: TGTGCCAGCAGCCCACAGTTAAGGGGGGACACTGAAGCTTTCTTT. It specifies CASSPQLRGDTEAFF. The chain couples TRBV9 to TRBJ1-1; D is perhaps TRBD1 (6 bases). Germline values: CDR1 SGDLS, CDR2 YYNGEE. Trimming removed 4 bases at V and 3 bases at J, with 16 bases between. This CDR3 spans 15 amino acids.

The chain has TRBV27 and TRBJ1-2, with D perhaps TRBD1 (5 bases). CDR1 is MNHEY and CDR2 is SMNVEV in the germline V gene (reference sequence). Trimming cost V 3 bases and J 12 bases, with 17 bases left between them. There are 13 residues in the CDR3. The CDR3 here is CASSFRQGLGDTF. CDR3 sequence (DNA): TGTGCCAGCAGTTTTAGGCAGGGCCTTGGGGACACCTTC.

This chain links TRBV7-2 with TRBJ1-2, with 8 bases matching TRBD1. The CDR3 runs 16 residues. Looked up from germline, CDR1 is SGHTA and CDR2 is FQGNSA. J lost 4 bases, V lost 5 bases, and 12 bases had no gene match. The CDR3 region has the DNA TGTGCCAGCAGCCCGTCCTCCCTTGACAGGGGCTATGGCTACACCTTC. Amino acid sequence: CASSPSSLDRGYGYTF. The full variable domain, completed using reference TRBV7-2 and TRBJ1-2, is GAGVSQSPSNKVTEKGKDVELRCDPISGHTALYWYRQSLGQGLEFLIYFQGNSAPDKSGLPSDRFSAERTGGSVSTLTIQRTQQEDSAVYLCASSPSSLDRGYGYTFGSGTRLTVV.

This chain joins TRBV7-9 and TRBJ2-3; TRBD1 might be the D (6 bases). Germline CDR1 and CDR2: SEHNR and FQNEAQ (reference sequence). The CDR3 extends over 17 amino acids. V was pared by 0 bases and J by 1 base, with 14 bases between. The CDR3 is CASSLAPTGSGTDTQYF. CDR3 DNA: TGTGCCAGCAGCTTAGCGCCCACAGGGTCAGGCACAGATACGCAGTATTTT.

The chain is built from TRBV7-9 and TRBJ2-7; D not certain. This CDR3 is built from 11 residues. Trimming took 2 bases from V and 5 from J, leaving 4 bases between them. The germline V gene has CDR1 SEHNR and CDR2 FQNEAQ (reference sequence). The CDR3 here is CASSLFHEQYF. CDR3 sequence (DNA): TGTGCCAGCAGCTTATTTCACGAGCAGTACTTC.

This clone was picked up many times. The chain recombines TRBV6-4 with TRBJ2-3, with 10 bases that match TRBD2. Germline loops: CDR1 MRHNA, CDR2 SNTAGT. Trimming removed 3 bases from V and 4 bases from J; junction bases left unmatched: 1. The CDR3 consists of 14 residues. The CDR3 nucleotides read TGTGCCAGCAGTGAAGCGGGAGGGGCAGATACGCAGTATTTT. Translated: CASSEAGGADTQYF.

The chain employs TRBV7-9 and TRBJ2-6, with D unresolved. Germline CDR1 reads SEHNR; CDR2 reads FQNEAQ (reference sequence). V was cut by 2 bases and J by 0 bases, with 14 bases left in between. The CDR3 is 18 amino acids. The chain's CDR3 is CASSLLRGRVSGANVLTF. CDR3 DNA sequence: TGTGCCAGCAGCTTATTGCGCGGCCGGGTCTCTGGGGCCAACGTCCTGACTTTC.

The chain joins TRBV28 to TRBJ1-5; D is perhaps TRBD1 (5 bases). The CDR3 is 15 residues long. V lost 7 bases and J 1 base, leaving 14 bases between the germline ends. CDR1 is MDHEN, CDR2 SYDVKM, per germline. The CDR3 sequence: CASTSGGWSNQPQHF. For the CDR3, the DNA is TGTGCCAGCACCTCTGGGGGTTGGAGCAATCAGCCCCAGCATTTT.